This T cell receptor (beta chain) was documented in a study of Ad26.COV2.S vaccination and SARS-CoV-2 variants. Germline V CDR1 and CDR2: MDHEN, SYDVKM. V trimming: 6 bases; J trimming: 4 bases; junction bases outside the gene matches: 8. The CDR3 is 15 amino acids. This table comes from immunoSEQ multiplex PCR, and its TCRdb copy is limited to in-frame clones, with some not included. The data show around 86,000 clones, about four fifths seen once. The chain uses TRBV28 and TRBJ1-4; TRBD1 matches 7 bases. This material consisted of peripheral blood, taken after recovery from COVID-19. The sequence was obtained from a human donor who had recovered from COVID-19. The CDR3 DNA reads as TGTGCCAGCAGCCCCGGGACAGACTTTAATGAAAAACTGTTTTTT. Its translation: CASSPGTDFNEKLFF.